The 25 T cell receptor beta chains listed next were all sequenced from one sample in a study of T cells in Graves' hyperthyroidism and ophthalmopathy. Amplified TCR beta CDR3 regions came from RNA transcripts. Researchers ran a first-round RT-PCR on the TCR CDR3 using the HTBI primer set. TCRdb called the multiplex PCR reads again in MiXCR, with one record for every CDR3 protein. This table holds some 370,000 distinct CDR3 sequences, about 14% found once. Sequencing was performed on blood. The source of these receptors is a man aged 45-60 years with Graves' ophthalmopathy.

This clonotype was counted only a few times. The CDR3: CASSPRTAGRATGELFF. For the CDR3, the DNA is TGTGCCAGCAGCCCAAGGACAGCGGGCAGGGCAACCGGGGAGCTGTTTTTT. The V gene is TRBV9, the J gene TRBJ2-2, with D possibly called TRBD1 or TRBD2 (6 bases each). Germline V gene lookup returns CDR1 SGDLS and CDR2 YYNGEE. CDR3 length: 17 amino acids. V was clipped by 4 bases and J by 5 bases, with 21 bases between them.

The CDR3 sequence: CASSTGAVASGTQETQYF. In DNA, the CDR3 is TGTGCCAGCAGCACCGGAGCCGTTGCTAGCGGGACACAAGAGACCCAGTACTTC. The chain is built from TRBV11-2 and TRBJ2-5; 9 bases are shared with TRBD2. CDR3 size: 18 residues. Germline CDR1 and CDR2: SGHAT and FQNNGV. V lost 5 bases to trimming and J lost 2 bases; unmatched junction nucleotides: 15.

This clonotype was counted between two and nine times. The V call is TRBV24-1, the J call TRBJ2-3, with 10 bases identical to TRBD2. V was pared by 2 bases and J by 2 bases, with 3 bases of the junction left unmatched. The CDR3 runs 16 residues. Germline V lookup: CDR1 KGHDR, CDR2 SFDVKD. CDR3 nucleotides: TGTGCCACCAGTGATTGGACTAGCGGACCCACAGATACGCAGTATTTT. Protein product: CATSDWTSGPTDTQYF.

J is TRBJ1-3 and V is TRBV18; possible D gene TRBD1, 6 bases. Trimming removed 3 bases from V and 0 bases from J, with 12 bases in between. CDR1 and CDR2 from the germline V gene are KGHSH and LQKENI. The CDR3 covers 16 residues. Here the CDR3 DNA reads TGTGCCAGCTCACCGGGTATACAGGGCTCTGGAAACACCATATATTTT. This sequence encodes CASSPGIQGSGNTIYF.

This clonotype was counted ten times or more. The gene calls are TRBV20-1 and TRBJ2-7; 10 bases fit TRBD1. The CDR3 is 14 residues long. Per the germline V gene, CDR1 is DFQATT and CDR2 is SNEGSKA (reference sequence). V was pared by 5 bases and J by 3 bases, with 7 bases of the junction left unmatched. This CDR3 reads CSAETGTGDYEQYF. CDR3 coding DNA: TGCAGTGCTGAAACCGGGACAGGGGACTACGAGCAGTACTTC.

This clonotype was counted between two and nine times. The DNA for the CDR3 is TGTGCCAGCAGCGGGGACCTTACAAGCAATCAGCCCCAGCATTTT. Its translation is CASSGDLTSNQPQHF. The V gene is TRBV12-3 or TRBV12-4, the J gene TRBJ1-5, with D perhaps TRBD1 (5 bases). V gave up 6 bases and J gave up 1 base, with 13 bases separating them. The CDR3 is made up of 15 amino acids.

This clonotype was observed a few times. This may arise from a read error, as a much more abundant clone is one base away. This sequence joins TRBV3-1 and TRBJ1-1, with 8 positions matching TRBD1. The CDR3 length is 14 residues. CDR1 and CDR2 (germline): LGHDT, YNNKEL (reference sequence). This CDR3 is CANSPTGVGTEAFF. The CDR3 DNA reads TGTGCCAACAGCCCGACAGGGGTGGGCACTGAAGCTTTCTTT.

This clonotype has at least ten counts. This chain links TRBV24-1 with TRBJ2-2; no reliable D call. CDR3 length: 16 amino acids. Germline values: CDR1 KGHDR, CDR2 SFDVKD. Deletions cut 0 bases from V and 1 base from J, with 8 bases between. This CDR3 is CATSDLGVKNTGELFF. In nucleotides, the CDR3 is TGTGCCACCAGTGATTTGGGGGTAAAGAACACCGGGGAGCTGTTTTTT.

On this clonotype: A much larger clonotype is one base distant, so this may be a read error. The CDR3 loop is CASSSIRRTATSANHGYTF. CDR3 nucleotides: TGTGCCAGCAGCTCAATAAGGAGGACAGCAACTTCCGCTAACCATGGCTACACCTTC. The chain is built from TRBV11-2 and TRBJ1-2; D perhaps matches TRBD1 (6 bases). This CDR3 region has 19 residues. CDR1 SGHAT and CDR2 FQNNGV come from the germline V gene. Filled out from reference TRBV11-2 and TRBJ1-2, the complete variable domain reads EAGVAQSPRYKIIEKRQSVAFWCNPISGHATLYWYQQILGQGPKLLIQFQNNGVVDDSQLPKDRFSAERLKGVDSTLKIQPAKLEDSAVYLCASSSIRRTATSANHGYTFGSGTRLTVV.

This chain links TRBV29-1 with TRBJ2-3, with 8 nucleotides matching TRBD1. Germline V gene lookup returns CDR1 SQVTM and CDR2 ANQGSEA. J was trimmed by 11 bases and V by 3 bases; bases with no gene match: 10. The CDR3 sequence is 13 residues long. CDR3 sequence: CSVDRGRGRLQYF. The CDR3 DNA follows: TGCAGCGTTGATAGGGGCAGGGGGCGCTTGCAGTATTTT.

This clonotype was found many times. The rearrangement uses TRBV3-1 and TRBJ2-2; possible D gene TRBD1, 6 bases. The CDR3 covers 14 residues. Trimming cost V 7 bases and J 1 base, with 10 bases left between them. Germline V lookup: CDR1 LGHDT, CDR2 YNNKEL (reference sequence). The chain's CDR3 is CASTETGNTGELFF. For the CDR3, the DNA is TGTGCCAGCACCGAGACAGGGAACACCGGGGAGCTGTTTTTT. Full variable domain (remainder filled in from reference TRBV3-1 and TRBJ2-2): DTAVSQTPKYLVTQMGNDKSIKCEQNLGHDTMYWYKQDSKKFLKIMFSYNNKELIINETVPNRFSPKSPDKAHLNLHINSLELGDSAVYFCASTETGNTGELFFGEGSRLTVL.

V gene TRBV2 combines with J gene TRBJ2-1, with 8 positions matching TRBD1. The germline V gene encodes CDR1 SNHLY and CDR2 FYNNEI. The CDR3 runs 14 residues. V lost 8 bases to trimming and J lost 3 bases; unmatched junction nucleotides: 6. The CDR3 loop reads CASAPDRDYNEQFF. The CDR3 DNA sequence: TGTGCCAGCGCTCCGGACAGGGACTACAATGAGCAGTTCTTC.

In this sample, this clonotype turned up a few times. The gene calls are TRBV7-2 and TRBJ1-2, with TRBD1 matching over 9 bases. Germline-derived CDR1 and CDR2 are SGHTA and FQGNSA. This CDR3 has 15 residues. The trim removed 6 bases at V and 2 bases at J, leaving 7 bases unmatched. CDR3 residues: CASSITGGFNYGYTF. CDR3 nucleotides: TGTGCCAGCAGTATTACAGGGGGCTTCAACTATGGCTACACCTTC.

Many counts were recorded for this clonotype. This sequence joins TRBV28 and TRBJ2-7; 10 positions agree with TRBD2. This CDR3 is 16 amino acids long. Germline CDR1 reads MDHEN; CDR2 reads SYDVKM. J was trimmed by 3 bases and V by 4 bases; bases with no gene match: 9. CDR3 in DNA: TGTGCCAGCAGTTCCCTTTTTCTAGCGGGGGACTACGAGCAGTACTTC. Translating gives CASSSLFLAGDYEQYF.

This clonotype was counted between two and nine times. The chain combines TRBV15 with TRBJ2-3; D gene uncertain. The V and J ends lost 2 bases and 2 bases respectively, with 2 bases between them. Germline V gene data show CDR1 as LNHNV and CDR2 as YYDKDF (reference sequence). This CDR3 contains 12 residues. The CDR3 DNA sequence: TGTGCCACCAGCAGAAACACAGATACGCAGTATTTT. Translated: CATSRNTDTQYF.

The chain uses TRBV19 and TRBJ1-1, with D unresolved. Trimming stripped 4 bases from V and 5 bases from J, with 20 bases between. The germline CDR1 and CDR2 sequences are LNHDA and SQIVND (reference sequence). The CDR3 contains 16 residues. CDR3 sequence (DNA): TGTGCCAGTAGTACTCGCCGTGGTAAGGCGAGTACTGAAGCTTTCTTT. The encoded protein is CASSTRRGKASTEAFF.

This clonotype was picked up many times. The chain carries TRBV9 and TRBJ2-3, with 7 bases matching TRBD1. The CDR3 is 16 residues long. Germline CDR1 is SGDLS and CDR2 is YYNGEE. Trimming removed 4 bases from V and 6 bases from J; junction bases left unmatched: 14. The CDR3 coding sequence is TGTGCCAGCAGCCCCGCGACAGGGATTACGCGGGATACGCAGTATTTT. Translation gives CASSPATGITRDTQYF.

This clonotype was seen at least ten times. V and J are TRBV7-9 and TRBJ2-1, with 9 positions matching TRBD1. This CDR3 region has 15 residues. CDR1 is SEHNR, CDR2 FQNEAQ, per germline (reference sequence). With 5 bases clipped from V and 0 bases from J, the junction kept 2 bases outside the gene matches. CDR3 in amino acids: CASSADRGSYNEQFF. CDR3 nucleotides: TGTGCCAGCAGCGCGGACAGGGGCTCCTACAATGAGCAGTTCTTC. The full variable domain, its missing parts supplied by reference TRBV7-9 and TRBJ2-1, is DTGVSQNPRHKITKRGQNVTFRCDPISEHNRLYWYRQTLGQGPEFLTYFQNEAQLEKSRLLSDRFSAERPKGSFSTLEIQRTEQGDSAMYLCASSADRGSYNEQFFGPGTRLTVL.

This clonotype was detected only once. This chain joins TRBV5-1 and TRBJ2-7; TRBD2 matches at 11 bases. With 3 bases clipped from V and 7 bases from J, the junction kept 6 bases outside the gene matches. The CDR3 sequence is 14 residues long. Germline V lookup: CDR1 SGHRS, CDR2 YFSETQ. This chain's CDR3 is CASSYSGRGNEQYF. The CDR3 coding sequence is TGCGCCAGCAGCTATAGCGGGAGGGGAAATGAGCAGTACTTC.

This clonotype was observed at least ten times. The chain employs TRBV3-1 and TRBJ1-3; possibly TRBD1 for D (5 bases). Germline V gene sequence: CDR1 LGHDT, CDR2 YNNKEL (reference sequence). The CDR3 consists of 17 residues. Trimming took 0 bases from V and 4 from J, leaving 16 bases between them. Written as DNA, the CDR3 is TGTGCCAGCAGCCAAGATTTGGGGGTCCCTCTGGGAAACACCATATATTTT. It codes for CASSQDLGVPLGNTIYF.

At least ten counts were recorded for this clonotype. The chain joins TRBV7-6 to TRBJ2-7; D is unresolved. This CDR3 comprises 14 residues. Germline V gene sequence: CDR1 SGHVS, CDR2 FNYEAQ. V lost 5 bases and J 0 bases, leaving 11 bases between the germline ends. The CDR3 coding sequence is TGTGCCAGCAGCGCCCTGCCTAGCTCCTACGAGCAGTACTTC. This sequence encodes CASSALPSSYEQYF.

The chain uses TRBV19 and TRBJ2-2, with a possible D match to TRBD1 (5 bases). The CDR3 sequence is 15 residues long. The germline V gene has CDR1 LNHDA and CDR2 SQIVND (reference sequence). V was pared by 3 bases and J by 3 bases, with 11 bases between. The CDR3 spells CASSIDGAHTGELFF. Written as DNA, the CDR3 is TGTGCCAGTAGTATCGATGGGGCCCACACCGGGGAGCTGTTTTTT.

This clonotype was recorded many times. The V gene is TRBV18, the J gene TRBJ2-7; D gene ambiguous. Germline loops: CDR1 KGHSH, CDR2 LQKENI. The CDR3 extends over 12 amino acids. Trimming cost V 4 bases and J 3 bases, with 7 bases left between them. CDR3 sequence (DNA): TGTGCCAGCTCACAGGATGTCTACGAGCAGTACTTC. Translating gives CASSQDVYEQYF. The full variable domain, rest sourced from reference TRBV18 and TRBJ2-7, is NAGVMQNPRHLVRRRGQEARLRCSPMKGHSHVYWYRQLPEEGLKFMVYLQKENIIDESGMPKERFSAEFPKEGPSILRIQQVVRGDSAAYFCASSQDVYEQYFGPGTRLTVT.

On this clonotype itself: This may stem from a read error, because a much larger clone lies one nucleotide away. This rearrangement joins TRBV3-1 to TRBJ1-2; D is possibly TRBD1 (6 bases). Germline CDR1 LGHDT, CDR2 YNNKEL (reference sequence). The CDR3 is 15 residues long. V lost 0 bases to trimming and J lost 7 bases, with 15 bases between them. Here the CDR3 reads CASSQDLQGLGGYTF. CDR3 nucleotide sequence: TGTGCCAGCAGCCAAGATCTTCAGGGGCTAGGTGGCTACACCTTC.

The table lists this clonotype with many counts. CDR3 DNA: TGTGCCAGCAGCCCCGCGAGTCTCGGCAAAAACATTCAGTACTTC. This sequence encodes CASSPASLGKNIQYF. The chain employs TRBV12-3 or TRBV12-4 and TRBJ2-4; no reliable D call. Trimming took 6 bases from V and 3 from J, leaving 15 bases between them. This CDR3 contains 15 residues.